This TCR beta chain was identified during a study of siplizumab effects on memory and regulatory T cells. As for the study in general: Run as pairs, the mixed lymphocyte reactions received siplizumab at around 1 ug/mL or no drug.

Study results and limitations: Alloreactive sequences traceable to unstimulated CD4+ memory cells declined significantly under siplizumab.

Only in-frame clones appear in the TCRdb table, and some are missing; sequencing was by immunoSEQ multiplex PCR. The sample holds about 12,000 clones; approximately 45% are singletons and the top ten take around 40%. An approximately 6-day coculture at 37°C was performed with the mixed lymphocyte reaction cells. Stimulators were PBMCs that bore Violet Dye, mixed 1:1 with responder PBMCs labelled with CFSE. This clone was seen once. What it recognizes is unknown. The TCR originated in a human donor in good health; the cells came from an allogeneic mixed lymphocyte reaction. Some clones in this sample may be carry-over from other donors' samples. The sequenced material came from CFSE-low (dividing) CD8+ T cells sorted from an allogeneic mixed lymphocyte reaction.

DNA for the CDR3: TGTGCCAGCCATCCGTCGGGAACTGAAGCTTTCTTT. It codes for CASHPSGTEAFF. The genes are TRBV6-6 and TRBJ1-1; the D is unclear. CDR1 and CDR2 from the germline V gene are MNHNY and SVGAGI (reference sequence). Trimming removed 8 bases at V and 5 bases at J, with 12 bases between. The CDR3 has 12 amino acids.